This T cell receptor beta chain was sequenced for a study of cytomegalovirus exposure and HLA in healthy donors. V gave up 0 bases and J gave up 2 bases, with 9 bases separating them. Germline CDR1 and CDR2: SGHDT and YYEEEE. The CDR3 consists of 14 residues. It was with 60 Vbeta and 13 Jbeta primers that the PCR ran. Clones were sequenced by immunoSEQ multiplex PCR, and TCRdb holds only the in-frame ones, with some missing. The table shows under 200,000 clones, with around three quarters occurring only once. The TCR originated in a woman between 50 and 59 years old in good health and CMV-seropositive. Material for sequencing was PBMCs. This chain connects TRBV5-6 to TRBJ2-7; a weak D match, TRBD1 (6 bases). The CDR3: CASSLEQGTYEQYF. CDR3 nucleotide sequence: TGTGCCAGCAGCTTGGAACAGGGAACCTACGAGCAGTACTTC.